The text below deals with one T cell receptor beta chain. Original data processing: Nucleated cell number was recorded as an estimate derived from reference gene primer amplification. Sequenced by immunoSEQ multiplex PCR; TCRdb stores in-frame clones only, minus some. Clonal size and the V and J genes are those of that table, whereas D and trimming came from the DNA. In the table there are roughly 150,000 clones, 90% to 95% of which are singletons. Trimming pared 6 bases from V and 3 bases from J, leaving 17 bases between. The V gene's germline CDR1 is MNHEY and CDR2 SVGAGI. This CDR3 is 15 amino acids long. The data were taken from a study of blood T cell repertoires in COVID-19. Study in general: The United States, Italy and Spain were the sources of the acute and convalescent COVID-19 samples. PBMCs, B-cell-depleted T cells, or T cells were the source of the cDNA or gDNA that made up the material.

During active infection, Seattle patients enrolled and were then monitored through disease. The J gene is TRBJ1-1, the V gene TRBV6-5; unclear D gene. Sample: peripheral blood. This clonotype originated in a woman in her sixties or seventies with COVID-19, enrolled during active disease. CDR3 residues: CASRTLEVAYTEAFF. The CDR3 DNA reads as TGTGCCAGCAGAACCCTCGAAGTGGCCTACACTGAAGCTTTCTTT.